The present T cell receptor (beta chain) was sequenced within a study of cytotoxic CD8 clonotypes in ibrutinib-treated CLL. Findings of the study overall: Progressing and sustained-remission patients had different sampling times.

Trimming left V 2 bases short and J 0 bases short, with 8 bases between. The CDR3 is 14 residues long. Germline CDR1 reads MDHEN; CDR2 reads SYDVKM. Depth targeted 1 in 200,000 to 1 in 1 million T cells, averaging roughly 9.3x coverage per clonotype. Generated by immunoSEQ multiplex PCR, the TCRdb table keeps only in-frame clones and is missing some. The sample shows under 150,000 clones, around 84% of them seen only once. Of note for this clone: Its antigen is still unknown.

The chain joins TRBV28 to TRBJ2-7; maybe TRBD2 (6 bases). The origin of this receptor is a human donor with chronic lymphocytic leukemia. The sample consisted of PBMCs, taken after 24 months of ibrutinib treatment. The CDR3 here is CASSLAGSSYEQYF. CDR3 DNA sequence: TGTGCCAGCAGTTTAGCGGGGAGCTCCTACGAGCAGTACTTC.